This T cell receptor (beta chain) was documented in a study of T cells in Graves' hyperthyroidism and ophthalmopathy. Broader study findings: A model using 13 V-J features told ophthalmopathy apart from stable hyperthyroidism.

Clinicians diagnosed patients from clinical symptoms, serum thyroxine and TRAb, thyroid ultrasound and orbital computed tomography. Per the germline V gene, CDR1 is LGHDT and CDR2 is YNNKEL (reference sequence). This CDR3 is 13 amino acids long. Trimming shortened V by 1 base and J by 6 bases, and 9 bases separated the two germline ends. Worth noting for this clonotype: Its cognate antigen is unknown.

Amplification yielded TCR beta CDR3 regions, with RNA transcripts as the source. The study used the HTBI primer set for a first-round RT-PCR of the TCR CDR3. Using its own MiXCR run on the multiplex PCR reads, TCRdb lists one record per CDR3 protein. The sample lists 600,000 to 900,000 distinct CDR3 sequences; roughly 15% were seen once. The sample taken for sequencing was blood. The V and J genes are TRBV3-1 and TRBJ1-1; D remains unclear. This clonotype was sampled from a man between 18 and 29 years old with Graves' hyperthyroidism. CDR3: CASSQVNGAEAFF. CDR3 coding DNA: TGTGCCAGCAGCCAAGTTAATGGAGCTGAAGCTTTCTTT.